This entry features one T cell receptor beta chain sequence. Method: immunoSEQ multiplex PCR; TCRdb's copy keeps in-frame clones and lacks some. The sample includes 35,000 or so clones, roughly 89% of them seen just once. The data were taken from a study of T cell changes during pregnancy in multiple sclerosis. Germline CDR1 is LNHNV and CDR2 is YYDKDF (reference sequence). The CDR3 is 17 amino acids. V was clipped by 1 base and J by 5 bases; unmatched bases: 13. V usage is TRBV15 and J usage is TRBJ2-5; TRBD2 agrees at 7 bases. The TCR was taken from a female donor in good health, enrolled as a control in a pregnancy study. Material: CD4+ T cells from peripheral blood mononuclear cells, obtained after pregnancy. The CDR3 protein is CATSRVYKTSDLETQYF. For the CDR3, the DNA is TGTGCCACCAGCAGAGTGTATAAAACTAGCGACTTGGAGACCCAGTACTTC.